Here is one T cell receptor beta chain with its context. The antigen is not known. Sequencing used immunoSEQ multiplex PCR; TCRdb keeps in-frame clones, though not all of them. The table lists about 130,000 clones, just over 90% of them singletons. This entry comes from a study of T cell responses to AZD1222 COVID-19 vaccine. General study findings and limits: Dominant at 160-218 and 743-854, vaccine-associated CD4 TCRs also spanned spike. There were mostly white British donors and more females than males, and clonal diversity was possibly underestimated. A rise in Spike-specific TCR breadth and depth followed two AZD1222 doses.

The sample was peripheral blood, taken on day 0 of AZD1222 vaccination. The source is an adult in good health.

The CDR3 bases are TGCGCCAGCAGCCCCGGACAGGGGGGGAACACCATATATTTT. It codes for CASSPGQGGNTIYF. The gene calls are TRBV4-1 and TRBJ1-3, with 10 bases aligning to TRBD1. V was pared by 4 bases and J by 7 bases, with 4 bases of the junction left unmatched. This CDR3 has 14 residues. Germline CDR1 is MGHRA and CDR2 is YSYEKL.